The T cell receptor beta chain under discussion was sequenced for a study of blood T cell repertoires in COVID-19. In the study overall: Whether acute or convalescent, the COVID-19 samples came from the United States, Italy and Spain.

Germline values: CDR1 SGHNT, CDR2 YYREEE (reference sequence). V shed 4 bases and J 5 bases; nucleotides not matched to a gene: 2. CDR3 length: 12 amino acids. In the authors' methods: Amplification of reference gene primers provided the estimated nucleated cell counts. Here immunoSEQ multiplex PCR was the method, and the copy in TCRdb shows in-frame clones only, minus some. V and J calls and clone size follow that table, whereas D and trimming were derived from the DNA. Of over 35,000 clones listed, 85% are singletons. The receptor was derived from a human donor in a cohort sampled during active COVID-19. This chain joins TRBV5-4 and TRBJ1-1; 7 bases line up with TRBD1. The source material was peripheral blood. CDR3 loop: CASSRGRTEAFF. CDR3 coding DNA: TGTGCCAGCAGCAGGGGGCGGACTGAAGCTTTCTTT.